This entry lists 19 T cell receptor beta chains sequenced from one sample in a study of blood T cell repertoires in COVID-19. Clones were read by immunoSEQ multiplex PCR, and TCRdb kept only the in-frame ones, dropping some. The sample includes about 110,000 clones, roughly 82% seen only once; the top ten take about 15%. Sequenced: peripheral blood. The receptors stem from a woman aged 55-70 years with acute or convalescent COVID-19.

The J gene is TRBJ2-3, the V gene TRBV7-2, with D uncertain. The CDR3 contains 14 residues. The germline V gene has CDR1 SGHTA and CDR2 FQGNSA. The V and J ends lost 2 bases and 2 bases respectively, with 8 bases between them. The CDR3 loop is CASSLRLVTDTQYF. CDR3 in DNA: TGTGCCAGCAGCTTACGGCTAGTCACAGATACGCAGTATTTT. Filled out from reference TRBV7-2 and TRBJ2-3, the complete variable domain reads GAGVSQSPSNKVTEKGKDVELRCDPISGHTALYWYRQSLGQGLEFLIYFQGNSAPDKSGLPSDRFSAERTGGSVSTLTIQRTQQEDSAVYLCASSLRLVTDTQYFGPGTRLTVL.

This clone came up a few times. This CDR3 is CATSSGAAYNEQFF. The CDR3 nucleotides are TGTGCCACTTCTAGCGGGGCGGCCTACAATGAGCAGTTCTTC. The rearrangement links TRBV13 to TRBJ2-1, with 9 bases that match TRBD2. Trimming took 10 bases from V and 2 from J; bases not matched to a gene: 6. The CDR3 runs 14 residues. Germline V gene lookup returns CDR1 PRHDT and CDR2 FYEKMQ (reference sequence).

This clone appeared a few times. CDR3 region: CASSVQGGNEQFF. The CDR3 coding sequence is TGTGCCAGCAGCGTCCAGGGAGGGAATGAGCAGTTCTTC. The chain carries TRBV9 and TRBJ2-1; 7 bases match TRBD2. The J segment lost 7 bases and the V segment lost 2 bases, leaving 3 bases of the junction unmatched. Looked up from germline, CDR1 is SGDLS and CDR2 is YYNGEE. The CDR3 is made up of 13 amino acids.

V and J are TRBV5-6 and TRBJ1-5; D not resolved. The CDR3 has 16 amino acids. Germline V gene data show CDR1 as SGHDT and CDR2 as YYEEEE. Trimming stripped 1 base from V and 7 bases from J, with 18 bases between. The CDR3 is CASSLTAESRWQPQHF. The CDR3 DNA sequence: TGTGCCAGCAGCTTGACCGCTGAAAGCCGGTGGCAGCCCCAGCATTTT. Full variable domain (missing parts from reference TRBV5-6 and TRBJ1-5): DAGVTQSPTHLIKTRGQQVTLRCSPKSGHDTVSWYQQALGQGPQFIFQYYEEEERQRGNFPDRFSGHQFPNYSSELNVNALLLGDSALYLCASSLTAESRWQPQHFGDGTRLSIL.

The chain carries TRBV6-5 and TRBJ2-3, with 11 bases matching TRBD2. The V segment lost 10 bases and the J segment 4 bases; nucleotides outside the gene matches: 7. This CDR3 spans 14 amino acids. In germline, CDR1 is MNHEY, CDR2 SVGAGI. The CDR3 coding sequence is TGTGCCACCGAACTAGCGGGGGCCCCAGATACGCAGTATTTT. Amino acid sequence: CATELAGAPDTQYF.

V usage is TRBV6-2 or TRBV6-3 and J usage is TRBJ2-1, with 8 bases lining up with TRBD2. Per germline, CDR1 MNHEY and CDR2 SVGEGT. The CDR3 length is 15 residues. The trim removed 4 bases at V and 1 base at J, leaving 3 bases unmatched. The CDR3 DNA reads TGTGCCAGCAGTTTGACTAGCGCGTCCTACAATGAGCAGTTCTTC. It is translated as CASSLTSASYNEQFF.

V usage is TRBV6-2 or TRBV6-3 and J usage is TRBJ2-5; 11 bases fit TRBD2. The CDR3 loop spans 17 amino acids. Germline CDR1 reads MNHEY; CDR2 reads SVGEGT. The ends lost 2 bases at V and 5 bases at J; junction bases unmatched: 10. CDR3 in DNA: TGTGCCAGCAGTTACGGTCTAGCGGGGGGACTCGGGGAGACCCAGTACTTC. It translates to CASSYGLAGGLGETQYF.

The chain joins TRBV4-3 to TRBJ1-6; no reliable D call. V lost 2 bases and J lost 7, with 12 bases in between. This CDR3 has 15 amino acids. Germline-derived CDR1 and CDR2 are LGHNA and YSLEER. CDR3 loop: CASSQMARSNSPLHF. The CDR3, as DNA: TGCGCCAGCAGCCAAATGGCTCGTTCAAATTCACCCCTCCACTTT.

The chain employs TRBV11-3 and TRBJ1-3, with TRBD1 identical over 9 bases. CDR1 is SGHNT and CDR2 is YENEEA in the germline V gene. The V gene end was trimmed by 3 bases and the J gene end by 2 bases; junction bases not matched to a gene: 2. CDR3 length equals 15 residues. In DNA, the CDR3 is TGTGCCAGCAGCTTGGGACAGGGACCTGGAAACACCATATATTTT. Protein: CASSLGQGPGNTIYF.

CDR3: CASSPVPGLGNEQFF. CDR3 in DNA: TGTGCCAGCAGCCCTGTCCCGGGACTTGGCAATGAGCAGTTCTTC. V gene TRBV13 combines with J gene TRBJ2-1, with a weak D call TRBD2 (6 bases). V shed 5 bases and J shed 6 bases, with 17 bases lying between them. Per germline, CDR1 PRHDT and CDR2 FYEKMQ (reference sequence). CDR3 length: 15 amino acids.

The chain's CDR3 is CASSPRRAHIDGYTF. The CDR3 region has the DNA TGTGCCAGCAGCCCACGGAGGGCGCATATAGATGGCTACACCTTC. J is TRBJ1-2 and V is TRBV5-5; D not certain. Germline V gene data show CDR1 as SGHKS and CDR2 as YYEKEE (reference sequence). The CDR3 has 15 amino acids. V lost 4 bases to trimming and J lost 6 bases, with 19 bases between them.

The chain has TRBV19 and TRBJ2-3; 7 bases match TRBD1. Germline-derived CDR1 and CDR2 are LNHDA and SQIVND (reference sequence). The CDR3 has 18 residues. Losses at the gene ends were 1 base for V and 0 bases for J; bases not matched to a gene: 10. CDR3 nucleotides: TGTGCCAGTAGTATAGGATACGTGGGACAGACTAGCACAGATACGCAGTATTTT. This translates into CASSIGYVGQTSTDTQYF.

The CDR3 DNA is TGTGCCAGCAGCGTAGATACTAGTTACGGGGAGACCCAGTACTTC. Translating it yields CASSVDTSYGETQYF. The V gene is TRBV9, the J gene TRBJ2-5; tentatively, D is TRBD2 (5 bases). This CDR3 is 15 amino acids long. The V gene lost 0 bases and the J gene lost 5 bases, with 14 bases spanning the gap. CDR1 is SGDLS and CDR2 is YYNGEE in the germline V gene.

The V gene is TRBV3-1 (or the pseudogene TRBV3-2), the J gene TRBJ1-1; 7 bases are shared with TRBD1. The trim removed 2 bases at V and 1 base at J, leaving 1 base unmatched. CDR3 length: 14 residues. CDR1 is LGHDT and CDR2 is YNNKEL in the germline V gene (reference sequence). The CDR3 sequence: CASSQRDRNTEAFF. Written as DNA, the CDR3 is TGTGCCAGCAGCCAACGGGACAGGAACACTGAAGCTTTCTTT.

The J gene is TRBJ2-1, the V gene TRBV3-1 (or the pseudogene TRBV3-2), with a tentative D call TRBD2 (5 bases). With 6 bases removed from V and 2 bases from J, the gap between germline ends came to 14 bases. CDR1 is LGHDT, CDR2 YNNKEL, per germline (reference sequence). This CDR3 contains 15 residues. The CDR3: CASSSAFGAYNEQFF. The CDR3 region has the DNA TGTGCCAGCAGTTCTGCGTTCGGGGCCTACAATGAGCAGTTCTTC.

The chain combines TRBV5-4 with TRBJ2-1; D is perhaps TRBD2 (5 bases). This CDR3 is built from 16 residues. Trimming took off 3 bases at V and 8 bases at J, with 21 bases between the two ends. CDR1 is SGHNT, CDR2 YYREEE, per germline (reference sequence). Here the CDR3 reads CASSSAGSRTTYEQFF. The CDR3 DNA is TGTGCCAGCAGCTCGGCGGGCAGTCGAACTACCTATGAGCAGTTCTTC.

This chain connects TRBV14 to TRBJ2-3, with TRBD2 matching over 7 bases. V shed 4 bases and J 10 bases; nucleotides not matched to a gene: 14. Germline-derived CDR1 and CDR2 are SGHDN and FVKESK. The CDR3 is made up of 15 amino acids. The CDR3 bases are TGTGCCAGCAGCCCCCGGGAGCTCCGCCGGGAGGCGCAGTATTTT. Encoded protein: CASSPRELRREAQYF.

The chain has TRBV24-1 and TRBJ2-7; D not resolved. The CDR3 spans 13 residues. Trimming took off 4 bases at V and 4 bases at J, with 10 bases between the two ends. Per germline, CDR1 KGHDR and CDR2 SFDVKD. The CDR3 is CATSDANLYEQYF. The DNA of the CDR3 is TGTGCCACCAGTGACGCTAACCTTTACGAGCAGTACTTC.

This clone was recorded a few times. The chain has TRBV9 and TRBJ2-3, with D tentatively TRBD1 (5 bases). Trimming stripped 6 bases from V and 0 bases from J, with 14 bases between. The CDR3 has 15 residues. Germline loops: CDR1 SGDLS, CDR2 YYNGEE. This CDR3 reads CASNPTAGSTDTQYF. The CDR3, as DNA: TGTGCCAGCAATCCGACAGCCGGTAGCACAGATACGCAGTATTTT.